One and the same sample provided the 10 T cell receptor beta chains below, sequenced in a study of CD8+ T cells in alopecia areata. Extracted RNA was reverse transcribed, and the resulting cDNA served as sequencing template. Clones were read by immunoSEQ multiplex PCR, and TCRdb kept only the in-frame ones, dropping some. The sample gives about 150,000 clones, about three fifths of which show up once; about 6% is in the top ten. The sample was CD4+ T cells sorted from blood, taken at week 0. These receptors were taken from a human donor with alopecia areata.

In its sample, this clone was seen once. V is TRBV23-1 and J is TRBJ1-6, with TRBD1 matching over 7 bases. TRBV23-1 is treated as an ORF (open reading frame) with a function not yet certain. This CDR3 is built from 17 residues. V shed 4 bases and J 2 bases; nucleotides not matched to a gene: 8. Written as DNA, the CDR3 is TGCGCCAGCAGTCCCGGGACAGTTAGGACCTATAATTCACCCCTCCACTTT. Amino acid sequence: CASSPGTVRTYNSPLHF.

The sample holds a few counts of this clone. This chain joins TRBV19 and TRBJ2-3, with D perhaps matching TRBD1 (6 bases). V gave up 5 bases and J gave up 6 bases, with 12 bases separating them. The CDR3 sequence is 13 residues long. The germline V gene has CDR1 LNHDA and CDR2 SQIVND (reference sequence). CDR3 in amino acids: CASSRDTWDTQYF. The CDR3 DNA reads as TGTGCCAGTAGTCGGGACACTTGGGATACGCAGTATTTT.

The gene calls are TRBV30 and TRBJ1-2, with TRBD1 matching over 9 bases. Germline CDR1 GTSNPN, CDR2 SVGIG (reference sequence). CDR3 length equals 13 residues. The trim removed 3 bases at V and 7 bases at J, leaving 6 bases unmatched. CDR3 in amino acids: CAWRSTGGSGYTF. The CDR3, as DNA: TGTGCCTGGAGATCCACAGGGGGCTCTGGCTACACCTTC.

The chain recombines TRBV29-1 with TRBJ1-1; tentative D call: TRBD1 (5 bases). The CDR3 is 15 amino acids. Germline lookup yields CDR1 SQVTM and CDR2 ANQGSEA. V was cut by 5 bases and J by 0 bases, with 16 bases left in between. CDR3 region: CSVKLNRYMNTEAFF. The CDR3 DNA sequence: TGCAGCGTTAAACTAAACAGGTACATGAACACTGAAGCTTTCTTT. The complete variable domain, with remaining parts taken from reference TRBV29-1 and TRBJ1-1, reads SAVISQKPSRDICQRGTSLTIQCQVDSQVTMMFWYRQQPGQSLTLIATANQGSEATYESGFVIDKFPISRPNLTFSTLTVSNMSPEDSSIYLCSVKLNRYMNTEAFFGQGTRLTVV.

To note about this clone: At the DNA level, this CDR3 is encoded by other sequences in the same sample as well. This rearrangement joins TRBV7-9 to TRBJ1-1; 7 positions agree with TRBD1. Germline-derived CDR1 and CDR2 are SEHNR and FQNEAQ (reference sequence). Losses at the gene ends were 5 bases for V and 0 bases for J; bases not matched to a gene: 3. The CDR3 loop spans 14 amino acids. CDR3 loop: CASSPRGLNTEAFF. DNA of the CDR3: TGTGCCAGCAGCCCCAGGGGGTTGAACACTGAAGCTTTCTTT.

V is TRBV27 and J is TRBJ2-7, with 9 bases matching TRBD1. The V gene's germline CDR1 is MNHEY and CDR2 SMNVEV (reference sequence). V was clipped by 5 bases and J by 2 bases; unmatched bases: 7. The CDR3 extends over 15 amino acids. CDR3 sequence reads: CASSRRQGGAYEQYF. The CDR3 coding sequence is TGTGCCAGCAGTCGAAGACAGGGGGGCGCCTACGAGCAGTACTTC.

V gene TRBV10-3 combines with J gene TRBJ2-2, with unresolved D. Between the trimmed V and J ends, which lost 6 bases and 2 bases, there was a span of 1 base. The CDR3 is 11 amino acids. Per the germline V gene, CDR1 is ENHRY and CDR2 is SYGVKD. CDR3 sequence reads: CAIRNTGELFF. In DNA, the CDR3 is TGTGCCATCAGAAACACCGGGGAGCTGTTTTTT.

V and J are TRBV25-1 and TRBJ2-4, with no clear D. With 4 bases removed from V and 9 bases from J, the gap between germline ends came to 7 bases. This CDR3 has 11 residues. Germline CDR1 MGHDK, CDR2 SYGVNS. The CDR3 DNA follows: TGTGCCAGCAGTGGGAATATCATTCAGTACTTC. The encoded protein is CASSGNIIQYF.

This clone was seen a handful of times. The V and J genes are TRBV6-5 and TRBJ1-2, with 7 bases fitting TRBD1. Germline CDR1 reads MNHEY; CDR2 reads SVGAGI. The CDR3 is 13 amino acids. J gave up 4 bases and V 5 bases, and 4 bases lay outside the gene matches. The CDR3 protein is CASSLYRGYGYTF. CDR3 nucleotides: TGTGCCAGCAGTCTGTACAGGGGCTATGGCTACACCTTC.

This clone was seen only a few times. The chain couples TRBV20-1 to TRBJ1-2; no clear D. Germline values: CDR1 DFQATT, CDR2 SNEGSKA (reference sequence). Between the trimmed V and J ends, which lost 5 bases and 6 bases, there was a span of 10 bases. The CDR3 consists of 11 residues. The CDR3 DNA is TGCAGTGCTCAGAACGACGATGGCTACACCTTC. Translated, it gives CSAQNDDGYTF.